This entry lists 18 T cell receptor beta chains sequenced from one sample in a study of shared T cell receptors in the human thymus. The protocol was immunoSEQ multiplex PCR, while the TCRdb copy is restricted to in-frame clones and leaves out a portion. The table shows fewer than 700,000 clones, with more than 75% occurring only once. This sample also belongs to another study, concerning human thymus T cells.

The specimen sequenced was thymocytes. The receptors here all came from a boy under three years old with a congenital heart defect.

The chain combines TRBV10-3 with TRBJ1-2; no clear D gene. The CDR3 is 13 amino acids. Germline CDR1 and CDR2: ENHRY and SYGVKD. With 2 bases removed from V and 8 bases from J, the gap between germline ends came to 12 bases. CDR3 nucleotide sequence: TGTGCCATCAGTGAGGAAGCGTGCGAGGGCTACACCTTC. Encoded protein: CAISEEACEGYTF.

The chain is built from TRBV2 and TRBJ2-5; D not certain. Germline V gene data show CDR1 as SNHLY and CDR2 as FYNNEI. This CDR3 is built from 12 residues. Trimming left V 11 bases short and J 2 bases short, with 12 bases between. CDR3 protein: CAVRLLQETQYF. CDR3 in DNA: TGTGCCGTACGACTGCTTCAAGAGACCCAGTACTTC.

CDR3 sequence: CASRGAPWTQYF. For the CDR3, the DNA is TGTGCCTCTCGGGGGGCCCCGTGGACCCAGTACTTC. This sequence joins TRBV28 and TRBJ2-5; D possibly corresponds to TRBD2 (7 bases). Germline CDR1 is MDHEN and CDR2 is SYDVKM. V lost 11 bases and J 7 bases, leaving 17 bases between the germline ends. CDR3 length equals 12 residues.

CDR3 amino acids: CASSAPWLAALSNEQFF. The CDR3 DNA sequence: TGTGCCAGCAGTGCCCCTTGGCTCGCCGCCCTGTCCAATGAGCAGTTCTTC. The chain joins TRBV25-1 to TRBJ2-1, with D uncertain. Between the trimmed V and J ends, which lost 4 bases and 6 bases, there was a span of 22 bases. Germline CDR1 reads MGHDK; CDR2 reads SYGVNS. The CDR3 has 17 amino acids.

The gene calls are TRBV2 and TRBJ1-5; tentative D call: TRBD1 (6 bases). V lost 6 bases and J lost 7, with 22 bases in between. The V gene's germline CDR1 is SNHLY and CDR2 FYNNEI. This CDR3 contains 16 residues. The CDR3 protein is CASSGHRVELWQPQHF. CDR3 nucleotides: TGTGCCAGCAGCGGTCACAGGGTCGAGCTTTGGCAGCCCCAGCATTTT.

The gene calls are TRBV5-1 and TRBJ2-7, with 8 bases matching TRBD2. J gave up 5 bases and V 0 bases, and 10 bases lay outside the gene matches. The germline gives CDR1 SGHRS, CDR2 YFSETQ. The CDR3 consists of 16 residues. The CDR3 loop is CASSLEAGAVVDEQYF. The CDR3 DNA reads as TGCGCCAGCAGCTTGGAAGCGGGGGCCGTCGTGGACGAGCAGTACTTC. Complete variable domain (other parts from reference TRBV5-1 and TRBJ2-7): KAGVTQTPRYLIKTRGQQVTLSCSPISGHRSVSWYQQTPGQGLQFLFEYFSETQRNKGNFPGRFSGRQFSNSRSEMNVSTLELGDSALYLCASSLEAGAVVDEQYFGPGTRLTVT.

CDR3 amino acids: CASSQDEGDGYTF. The CDR3 DNA reads TGCGCCAGCAGCCAAGATGAAGGGGATGGCTACACCTTC. This chain connects TRBV4-1 to TRBJ1-2; D is possibly TRBD1 (5 bases). The CDR3 extends over 13 amino acids. Trimming took 0 bases from V and 6 from J, leaving 8 bases between them. Germline loops: CDR1 MGHRA, CDR2 YSYEKL.

The J gene is TRBJ2-1, the V gene TRBV4-3, with TRBD2 matching over 7 bases. The V gene end was trimmed by 4 bases and the J gene end by 0 bases; junction bases not matched to a gene: 9. From germline, CDR1 is LGHNA and CDR2 YSLEER. The CDR3 runs to 17 residues. The CDR3 region has the DNA TGCGCCAGCAGCCCCCGGGGAGGGGCTAGCTCCTACAATGAGCAGTTCTTC. Translating gives CASSPRGGASSYNEQFF.

The chain couples TRBV25-1 to TRBJ1-1; 9 nucleotides match TRBD1. Germline V gene sequence: CDR1 MGHDK, CDR2 SYGVNS. V was pared by 1 base and J by 5 bases, with 5 bases of the junction left unmatched. The CDR3 consists of 15 residues. The CDR3 nucleotides are TGTGCCAGCAGTGAATCCCGGACAGGGGTTACTGAAGCTTTCTTT. Its protein product is CASSESRTGVTEAFF.

V usage is TRBV5-6 and J usage is TRBJ2-7; either TRBD1 or TRBD2 may fit D (5 bases each). Trimming pared 4 bases from V and 4 bases from J, leaving 18 bases between. The CDR3 is 15 amino acids. The germline gives CDR1 SGHDT, CDR2 YYEEEE. The CDR3 DNA follows: TGTGCCAGCAGCATGGGGGTAGGGGAAGTATACGAGCAGTACTTC. It translates to CASSMGVGEVYEQYF.

The rearrangement uses TRBV11-3 and TRBJ1-3; possible D gene TRBD1, 5 bases. The CDR3 is made up of 14 amino acids. V was clipped by 7 bases and J by 2 bases, with 12 bases between them. Germline V gene data show CDR1 as SGHNT and CDR2 as YENEEA. The CDR3 loop reads CASKSGGTGNTIYF. Here the CDR3 DNA reads TGTGCCAGCAAGAGCGGGGGGACTGGAAACACCATATATTTT. Full variable domain (rest looked up from reference TRBV11-3 and TRBJ1-3): EAGVVQSPRYKIIEKKQPVAFWCNPISGHNTLYWYLQNLGQGPELLIRYENEEAVDDSQLPKDRFSAERLKGVDSTLKIQPAELGDSAVYLCASKSGGTGNTIYFGEGSWLTVV.

This chain joins TRBV5-1 and TRBJ2-3, with 8 bases identical to TRBD2. J gave up 0 bases and V 4 bases, and 19 bases lay outside the gene matches. Germline V CDR1 and CDR2: SGHRS, YFSETQ. The CDR3 runs 20 residues. The CDR3: CASSGIRASGRGPSTDTQYF. The CDR3 DNA follows: TGCGCCAGCAGCGGGATCCGGGCCAGCGGGAGAGGCCCTAGCACAGATACGCAGTATTTT.

The chain links TRBV28 to TRBJ2-3, with TRBD1 matching 10 bases. The CDR3 has 15 residues. Trimming cost V 5 bases and J 6 bases; bases outside gene matches: 8. Germline CDR1 reads MDHEN; CDR2 reads SYDVKM. The CDR3 nucleotides read TGTGCCAGCAGTCCTGGGACAGGGGTGTCTGATACGCAGTATTTT. Translated: CASSPGTGVSDTQYF.

V usage is TRBV7-6 and J usage is TRBJ2-5, with TRBD1 identical over 7 bases. V was clipped by 4 bases and J by 5 bases; unmatched bases: 1. Germline V lookup: CDR1 SGHVS, CDR2 FNYEAQ. CDR3 length: 12 residues. Here the CDR3 reads CASSYRGETQYF. Written as DNA, the CDR3 is TGTGCCAGCAGCTACAGGGGTGAGACCCAGTACTTC.

This chain joins TRBV30 and TRBJ2-5; D is perhaps TRBD2 (6 bases). The CDR3 has 12 residues. Germline V gene sequence: CDR1 GTSNPN, CDR2 SVGIG (reference sequence). V was cut by 0 bases and J by 5 bases, with 7 bases left in between. The CDR3 coding sequence is TGTGCCTGGAGTGTTCTAGCGGAGACCCAGTACTTC. It is translated as CAWSVLAETQYF.

The V and J genes are TRBV7-2 and TRBJ2-7; a possible D gene is TRBD1 (6 bases). Trimming left V 5 bases short and J 2 bases short, with 16 bases between. This CDR3 is built from 15 residues. The germline V gene encodes CDR1 SGHTA and CDR2 FQGNSA. CDR3 loop: CASSGETGGTYEQYF. The CDR3 DNA sequence: TGTGCCAGCAGCGGCGAGACAGGCGGCACCTACGAGCAGTACTTC.

This chain joins TRBV14 and TRBJ1-1, with TRBD1 as a possible D gene (5 bases). The V end lost 1 base, the J end lost 1 base, and 7 bases lay between the germline ends. Germline values: CDR1 SGHDN, CDR2 FVKESK. The CDR3 runs to 14 residues. The CDR3 DNA reads TGTGCCAGCAGCCAAGGAGACAGGAACACTGAAGCTTTCTTT. Its translation is CASSQGDRNTEAFF.

The CDR3 loop is CASSERTGNTLYEQYF. As DNA, the CDR3 is TGCGCCAGCAGTGAGAGGACAGGGAACACCCTCTACGAGCAGTACTTC. The V and J genes are TRBV10-1 and TRBJ2-7, with 8 bases identical to TRBD1. The germline V gene encodes CDR1 WNHNN and CDR2 SYGVQD (reference sequence). This CDR3 has 16 residues. J gave up 3 bases and V 2 bases, and 9 bases lay outside the gene matches.